The 5 T cell receptor beta chains below were found in one sample sequenced in a study of blood T cells in healthy people across ages (dated by TCRdb to between 2015 and 2016). Libraries were built with 5' RACE. Sequenced on an Illumina HiSeq 2500. A second 7 to 11 cycle PCR used a sample-barcoded 5' primer and a J-beta primer mix. The public reads were reanalyzed by TCRdb: fastp trimming at Q25, MiXCR alignment, in-frame beta chains only. Here each entry gathers all rows of one CDR3 protein and keeps the most common genes and DNA. For this sample there are hundreds of thousands of distinct CDR3 sequences; under 45% appear just once. Approximately 19% of the sample rests with the top ten. Sequenced material: blood. The receptors here all came from a man between 60 and 70 years old in good health.

This chain joins TRBV2 and TRBJ2-7; D is perhaps TRBD2 (6 bases). In germline, CDR1 is SNHLY, CDR2 FYNNEI. Trimming removed 4 bases at V and 4 bases at J, with 14 bases between. This CDR3 has 14 amino acids. CDR3 sequence reads: CASSGGETAYEQYF. CDR3 bases: TGTGCCAGCAGTGGGGGGGAGACAGCGTACGAGCAGTACTTC.

This clonotype was observed once. V is TRBV27 and J is TRBJ2-4, with 9 bases identical to TRBD1. This CDR3 is 14 amino acids long. The germline V gene has CDR1 MNHEY and CDR2 SMNVEV (reference sequence). V lost 2 bases and J lost 4; bases outside the gene matches: 0. CDR3 protein: CASSLGTGKNIQYF. The DNA for the CDR3 is TGTGCCAGCAGTTTAGGGACAGGGAAAAACATTCAGTACTTC.

DNA for the CDR3: TGCAGCGTTGAAATAGGACTGACCGGGGAGCTGTTTTTT. Translated: CSVEIGLTGELFF. This rearrangement joins TRBV29-1 to TRBJ2-2, with TRBD2 as a possible D gene (5 bases). The CDR3 covers 13 residues. CDR1 and CDR2 (germline): SQVTM, ANQGSEA. V was clipped by 2 bases and J by 5 bases, with 9 bases between them.

This clonotype was seen a few times. The chain couples TRBV20-1 to TRBJ2-7; 11 bases agree with TRBD2. The CDR3 is made up of 18 amino acids. The V segment lost 0 bases and the J segment 3 bases; nucleotides outside the gene matches: 13. CDR1 and CDR2 from the germline V gene are DFQATT and SNEGSKA (reference sequence). CDR3 sequence (DNA): TGCAGTGCTAGAGATCCAGCTAGCGGGGGGTCCGACGTCTACGAGCAGTACTTC. Amino acids: CSARDPASGGSDVYEQYF.

The rearrangement joins TRBV12-3 or TRBV12-4 to TRBJ2-5, with no clear D. The CDR3 consists of 14 residues. V gave up 7 bases and J gave up 2 bases, with 14 bases separating them. DNA of the CDR3: TGTGCCAGCACCAGAGGAAGAAAACAAGAGACCCAGTACTTC. Translating gives CASTRGRKQETQYF.